These T cell receptor beta chains were read from a single sample in a study of blood T cell repertoires in COVID-19. Sequencing was performed with immunoSEQ multiplex PCR; in TCRdb, only in-frame clones are kept and a portion is missing. This table has 380,000 or so clones, around 84% appearing once. Sequences were obtained from peripheral blood. These receptor sequences come from a human donor with acute or convalescent COVID-19. The donor label of this sample is uncertain. CDR3s include the opening cysteine and the closing phenylalanine or tryptophan. The order of the fields is J gene, clone size, D gene, V gene, CDR3 protein, CDR3 DNA. The D gene is left open where the match is weak. Rows may omit the clone size; those that give it use once, few, many or a size class.

J gene: TRBJ2-5
clone size: NA
D gene: NA
V gene: TRBV11-2
CDR3 protein: CASTRTTQETQYF
CDR3 DNA: TGTGCCAGCACACGGACAACCCAAGAGACCCAGTACTTC

J gene: TRBJ2-5
clone size: few
D gene: NA
V gene: TRBV29-1
CDR3 protein: CSIDPDRTSPGGTQYF
CDR3 DNA: TGCAGCATAGACCCCGACAGGACGTCCCCGGGCGGGACCCAGTACTTC

J gene: TRBJ1-6
clone size: NA
D gene: NA
V gene: TRBV6-5
CDR3 protein: CASRRTDTYNSPLHF
CDR3 DNA: TGTGCCAGCAGACGTACGGACACCTATAATTCACCCCTCCACTTT

J gene: TRBJ1-2
clone size: NA
D gene: NA
V gene: TRBV5-4
CDR3 protein: CASSLAGGAYGYTF
CDR3 DNA: TGTGCCAGCAGCCTAGCGGGGGGAGCCTATGGCTACACCTTC

J gene: TRBJ1-1
clone size: NA
D gene: NA
V gene: TRBV7-2
CDR3 protein: CASSLAITSEAFF
CDR3 DNA: TGTGCCAGCAGCTTAGCAATTACTAGTGAAGCTTTCTTT

J gene: TRBJ1-1
clone size: NA
D gene: TRBD1
V gene: TRBV10-1
CDR3 protein: CASTATGGYTEAFF
CDR3 DNA: TGCGCCAGCACTGCGACAGGGGGATACACTGAAGCTTTCTTT

J gene: TRBJ1-4
clone size: NA
D gene: TRBD1
V gene: TRBV27
CDR3 protein: CASRRTGTGHEKLFF
CDR3 DNA: TGTGCCAGCAGACGGACCGGGACAGGGCATGAAAAACTGTTTTTT

J gene: TRBJ2-2
clone size: NA
D gene: NA
V gene: TRBV11-2
CDR3 protein: CASILAPANTGELFF
CDR3 DNA: TGTGCCAGCATTCTAGCCCCCGCGAACACCGGGGAGCTGTTTTTT

J gene: TRBJ2-2
clone size: NA
D gene: TRBD2
V gene: TRBV2
CDR3 protein: CASSDGTSGKIGELFF
CDR3 DNA: TGTGCCAGCAGTGACGGGACTAGCGGGAAAATAGGGGAGCTGTTTTTT

J gene: TRBJ2-1
clone size: NA
D gene: TRBD1
V gene: TRBV19
CDR3 protein: CASSIRTGVGNEQFF
CDR3 DNA: TGTGCCAGTAGTATACGGACAGGGGTGGGGAATGAGCAGTTCTTC

J gene: TRBJ1-1
clone size: NA
D gene: NA
V gene: TRBV18
CDR3 protein: CASSPAGLNTEAFF
CDR3 DNA: TGTGCCAGCTCACCCGCAGGGCTGAACACTGAAGCTTTCTTT

J gene: TRBJ1-2
clone size: NA
D gene: NA
V gene: TRBV29-1
CDR3 protein: CSVERAGGINYGYTF
CDR3 DNA: TGCAGCGTTGAAAGGGCCGGGGGAATTAACTATGGCTACACCTTC

J gene: TRBJ2-7
clone size: NA
D gene: NA
V gene: TRBV7-8
CDR3 protein: CASSSNHQGRASEQYF
CDR3 DNA: TGTGCCAGCAGCTCTAACCACCAGGGCAGGGCGAGCGAGCAGTACTTC

J gene: TRBJ2-2
clone size: NA
D gene: NA
V gene: TRBV5-4
CDR3 protein: CASSLGRGRGTGELFF
CDR3 DNA: TGTGCCAGCAGCCTCGGGAGGGGGCGTGGAACCGGGGAGCTGTTTTTT

J gene: TRBJ1-1
clone size: NA
D gene: TRBD1
V gene: TRBV6-5
CDR3 protein: CASIRQGWDDTEAFF
CDR3 DNA: TGTGCCAGCATCCGACAGGGATGGGATGACACTGAAGCTTTCTTT

J gene: TRBJ2-6
clone size: NA
D gene: TRBD1
V gene: TRBV5-8
CDR3 protein: CASTPSGTAFSGANVLTF
CDR3 DNA: TGTGCCAGCACCCCATCCGGGACAGCTTTCTCTGGGGCCAACGTCCTGACTTTC

J gene: TRBJ1-1
clone size: few
D gene: NA
V gene: TRBV30
CDR3 protein: CAWVRGALNTEAFF
CDR3 DNA: TGTGCCTGGGTCCGGGGGGCTTTGAACACTGAAGCTTTCTTT

J gene: TRBJ1-1
clone size: NA
D gene: NA
V gene: TRBV7-2
CDR3 protein: CASSIQGRNTEAFF
CDR3 DNA: TGTGCCAGCAGCATCCAAGGGAGGAACACTGAAGCTTTCTTT

J gene: TRBJ1-2
clone size: once
D gene: NA
V gene: TRBV7-9
CDR3 protein: CASSPDSPYGYTF
CDR3 DNA: TGTGCCAGCAGCCCGGACAGTCCCTATGGCTACACCTTC

J gene: TRBJ2-2
clone size: once
D gene: NA
V gene: TRBV4-1
CDR3 protein: CASSQTTLTGELFF
CDR3 DNA: TGCGCCAGCAGCCAGACTACCCTAACCGGGGAGCTGTTTTTT

J gene: TRBJ1-6
clone size: once
D gene: NA
V gene: TRBV6-1
CDR3 protein: CASSESFRSPLHF
CDR3 DNA: TGTGCCAGCAGTGAATCTTTCAGATCACCCCTCCACTTT

J gene: TRBJ1-2
clone size: NA
D gene: NA
V gene: TRBV27
CDR3 protein: CASSSQGGAGGYTF
CDR3 DNA: TGTGCCAGCAGCTCACAAGGGGGAGCAGGTGGCTACACCTTC

J gene: TRBJ1-1
clone size: NA
D gene: TRBD1
V gene: TRBV28
CDR3 protein: CASWVTGGSNTEAFF
CDR3 DNA: TGTGCCAGCTGGGTGACAGGGGGCAGCAACACTGAAGCTTTCTTT

J gene: TRBJ1-3
clone size: NA
D gene: NA
V gene: TRBV30
CDR3 protein: CAWRAGRASGNTIYF
CDR3 DNA: TGTGCCTGGAGGGCTGGGCGGGCCTCTGGAAACACCATATATTTT

J gene: TRBJ2-3
clone size: NA
D gene: NA
V gene: TRBV7-2
CDR3 protein: CASSEVGGISTDTQYF
CDR3 DNA: TGTGCCAGCAGCGAGGTGGGCGGGATTAGCACAGATACGCAGTATTTT

J gene: TRBJ1-1
clone size: NA
D gene: NA
V gene: TRBV6-5
CDR3 protein: CASRNGGLMNTEAFF
CDR3 DNA: TGTGCCAGCAGAAACGGAGGGTTAATGAACACTGAAGCTTTCTTT

J gene: TRBJ2-1
clone size: few
D gene: NA
V gene: TRBV10-2
CDR3 protein: CASSTRDFGNEQFF
CDR3 DNA: NA

J gene: TRBJ2-1
clone size: NA
D gene: NA
V gene: TRBV7-9
CDR3 protein: CASSLARGTERDNEQFF
CDR3 DNA: TGTGCCAGCAGCTTAGCGCGCGGGACGGAGAGAGACAATGAGCAGTTCTTC

J gene: TRBJ1-4
clone size: NA
D gene: TRBD1
V gene: TRBV7-9
CDR3 protein: CASRRPGQATTNEKLFF
CDR3 DNA: TGTGCCAGCAGGCGTCCGGGACAGGCCACAACTAATGAAAAACTGTTTTTT

J gene: TRBJ2-7
clone size: few
D gene: TRBD1
V gene: TRBV18
CDR3 protein: CASSPTGTYEQYF
CDR3 DNA: TGTGCCAGCTCACCGACAGGGACGTACGAGCAGTACTTC

J gene: TRBJ1-5
clone size: NA
D gene: TRBD1
V gene: TRBV12-5
CDR3 protein: CASGGQGGRYNQPQHF
CDR3 DNA: TGTGCTAGTGGTGGACAGGGGGGCCGTTACAATCAGCCCCAGCATTTT

J gene: TRBJ2-3
clone size: NA
D gene: TRBD2
V gene: TRBV3-1/TRBV3-2
CDR3 protein: CASLPSGRGSDTQYF
CDR3 DNA: TGTGCCAGCTTACCAAGCGGGAGGGGTTCAGATACGCAGTATTTT

J gene: TRBJ1-2
clone size: few
D gene: NA
V gene: TRBV7-9
CDR3 protein: CASSSRVFRISAGYTF
CDR3 DNA: TGTGCCAGCAGCTCCCGGGTCTTCCGAATAAGCGCTGGCTACACCTTC

J gene: TRBJ2-7
clone size: NA
D gene: NA
V gene: TRBV12-3/TRBV12-4
CDR3 protein: CASSRTRYEQYF
CDR3 DNA: TGTGCCAGCAGTCGGACTCGCTACGAGCAGTACTTC

J gene: TRBJ2-7
clone size: NA
D gene: TRBD1
V gene: TRBV3-1/TRBV3-2
CDR3 protein: CASSPGTGLYEQYF
CDR3 DNA: TGTGCCAGCAGTCCCGGGACAGGTCTCTACGAGCAGTACTTC

J gene: TRBJ2-6
clone size: NA
D gene: NA
V gene: TRBV28
CDR3 protein: CASSSPLVTTGTGANVLTF
CDR3 DNA: TGTGCCAGCAGTTCCCCGCTCGTCACGACAGGCACCGGGGCCAACGTCCTGACTTTC

J gene: TRBJ1-2
clone size: NA
D gene: TRBD1
V gene: TRBV18
CDR3 protein: CASSPFNRGRGYTF
CDR3 DNA: TGTGCCAGCTCACCATTTAACAGGGGGCGAGGCTACACCTTC

J gene: TRBJ1-3
clone size: NA
D gene: NA
V gene: TRBV5-1
CDR3 protein: CASSFTGSDSGNTIYF
CDR3 DNA: TGCGCCAGCAGCTTCACCGGGTCAGACTCTGGAAACACCATATATTTT

J gene: TRBJ2-1
clone size: NA
D gene: TRBD2
V gene: TRBV19
CDR3 protein: CASSATGTRIVYEQFF
CDR3 DNA: TGTGCCAGTAGTGCGACCGGGACTAGAATTGTCTATGAGCAGTTCTTC